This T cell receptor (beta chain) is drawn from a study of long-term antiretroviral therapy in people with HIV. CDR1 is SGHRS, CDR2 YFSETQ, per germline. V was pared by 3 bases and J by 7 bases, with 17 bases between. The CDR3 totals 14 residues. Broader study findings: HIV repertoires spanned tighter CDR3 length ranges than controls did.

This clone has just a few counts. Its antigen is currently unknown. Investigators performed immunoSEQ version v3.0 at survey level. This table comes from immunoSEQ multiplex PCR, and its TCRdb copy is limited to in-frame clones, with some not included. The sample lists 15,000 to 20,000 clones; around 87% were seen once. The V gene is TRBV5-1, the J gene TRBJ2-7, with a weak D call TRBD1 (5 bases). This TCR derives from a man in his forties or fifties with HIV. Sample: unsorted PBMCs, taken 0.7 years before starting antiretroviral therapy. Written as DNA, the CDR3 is TGCGCCAGCAGCTGGGCCAGGGCGGAAGGGGAGCAGTACTTC. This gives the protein CASSWARAEGEQYF.